This TCR beta chain was found in a study of T cell responses to AZD1222 COVID-19 vaccine. Study-level points and caveats: Clonal diversity was possibly underestimated; the donors were predominantly white British and more often female.

The CDR3 totals 18 residues. Germline values: CDR1 MGHRA, CDR2 YSYEKL. With 0 bases clipped from V and 7 bases from J, the junction kept 14 bases outside the gene matches. TCRdb's table, derived via immunoSEQ multiplex PCR, lists solely in-frame clones and lacks some. The table shows some 150,000 clones, with about 91% occurring only once. As for this clone: Its antigen is unidentified.

This sequence joins TRBV4-1 and TRBJ1-4; 7 bases align to TRBD1. This TCR derives from an adult in good health. Sequenced material: peripheral blood, taken on day 0 of MenACWY control vaccination. The CDR3 protein is CASSQDPRQGVGGEKLFF. As DNA, the CDR3 is TGCGCCAGCAGCCAAGACCCTCGCCAGGGGGTGGGGGGTGAAAAACTGTTTTTT.